This TCR beta chain is from a study of blood T cell repertoires in COVID-19. About the research overall: COVID-19 samples collected from the United States, Italy and Spain covered acute and convalescent phases. Sources were T cells, B-cell-depleted T cells, or PBMCs; the material itself was cDNA or gDNA.

In the original workflow: Amplification of reference gene primers provided the estimated nucleated cell counts. Method: immunoSEQ multiplex PCR; TCRdb's copy keeps in-frame clones and lacks some. V and J calls and clone size are those listed in that table; D and trimming were worked out from the DNA. The sample yields some 350,000 clones, roughly 86% seen once. With 6 bases removed from V and 7 bases from J, the gap between germline ends came to 10 bases. The CDR3 consists of 12 residues. Germline V gene data show CDR1 as MNHEY and CDR2 as SVGAGI. This clone showed up just once. The sequencing input was peripheral blood. The chain joins TRBV6-5 to TRBJ1-5; D not resolved. The sequence came from a human donor in a cohort sampled during active COVID-19. In DNA, the CDR3 is TGTGCCAGCAGCAATCGGGGACAGCCCCAGCATTTT. Translating it yields CASSNRGQPQHF.